The rows below give T cell receptor beta chains drawn from one sample of a study of blood T cell repertoires in COVID-19. Clones were sequenced by immunoSEQ multiplex PCR, and TCRdb holds only the in-frame ones, with some missing. The table shows about 69,000 clones, with 79% occurring only once. Sequencing was carried out using peripheral blood. Receptors were obtained from a human donor in a cohort sampled during active COVID-19. Each CDR3 is given with its conserved first and last residue. Fields, in order: D gene, J gene, V gene, clone size, CDR3 DNA, CDR3 protein. D genes are given only for firm matches. Some rows mark clone size as missing; the rest say once, few, many or name a class of expanded clone.

TRBD1 | TRBJ2-7 | TRBV6-5 | . | TGTGCCAGCAACACCTGGGACAGGGCCCACGAGCAGTACTTC | CASNTWDRAHEQYF
TRBD1 | TRBJ2-7 | TRBV4-1 | . | TGCGCCAGCAGCTACGGACAGGGAGGCTACGAGCAGTACTTC | CASSYGQGGYEQYF
TRBD1 | TRBJ1-1 | TRBV27 | . | TGTGCCAGCAGTTTATCCAACAGGGGGCGAACTGAAGCTTTCTTT | CASSLSNRGRTEAFF
TRBD2 | TRBJ2-1 | TRBV7-9 | many | TGTGCCAGCAGCTTGGCTAGCGGGAGGATGAATGAGCAGTTCTTC | CASSLASGRMNEQFF
. | TRBJ1-1 | TRBV14 | few | TGTGCCAGATCACACCCTTGGAGCTACATGAACACTGAAGCTTTCTTT | CARSHPWSYMNTEAFF
. | TRBJ2-1 | TRBV5-1 | . | TGCGCCAGCAGCTTGGATCAGGGTACCTACAATGAGCAGTTCTTC | CASSLDQGTYNEQFF
TRBD2 | TRBJ2-1 | TRBV7-2 | . | TGTGCCAGCAGCCCGGCGGGAGGGGATTACAATGAGCAGTTCTTC | CASSPAGGDYNEQFF
TRBD1 | TRBJ1-3 | TRBV18 | few | TGTGCCAGCTCACAGGGACAGGGAGTTGGAAACACCATATATTTT | CASSQGQGVGNTIYF
. | TRBJ1-1 | TRBV28 | . | TGTGCCAGCAGTTTAGACATGATGAACACTGAAGCTTTCTTT | CASSLDMMNTEAFF
TRBD1 | TRBJ1-2 | TRBV5-1 | . | TGCGCCAGCAGCTCGGGACAGGCGCATAACTATGGCTACACCTTC | CASSSGQAHNYGYTF
. | TRBJ1-6 | TRBV6-6 | few | TGTGCCAGCACTATGACAGGCGCTAATTCACCCCTCCACTTT | CASTMTGANSPLHF
. | TRBJ2-2 | TRBV19 | . | TGTGCCAGTAGTATCACACCGAACACCGGGGAGCTGTTTTTT | CASSITPNTGELFF
. | TRBJ1-5 | TRBV7-2 | . | TGTGCCAGCAGCTCAAACAGGGAAAATCAGCCCCAGCATTTT | CASSSNRENQPQHF
TRBD1 | TRBJ1-2 | TRBV28 | . | TGTGCCAGCAGGGACAGGGGATGGGTTGGCTACACCTTC | CASRDRGWVGYTF
. | TRBJ2-7 | TRBV12-3/TRBV12-4 | . | TGTGCCAGCAGTACCGACGGGGGCTACGAGCAGTACTTC | CASSTDGGYEQYF
TRBD1 | TRBJ1-1 | TRBV5-1 | once | TGCGCCAGCAGCTCTCGGACAGGGCGGACTGAAGCTTTCTTT | CASSSRTGRTEAFF
. | TRBJ2-6 | TRBV19 | . | TGTGCCAGTAGCCCGGCAGGCCGCGGGACCAGCGGGGCCAACGTCCTGACTTTC | CASSPAGRGTSGANVLTF
TRBD2 | TRBJ2-3 | TRBV5-1 | . | TGCGCCAGCAGCCGAGGGGCTAGCGGGCAGACAGATACGCAGTATTTT | CASSRGASGQTDTQYF
. | TRBJ2-3 | TRBV28 | . | TGTGCCAGCAGTTCCGCGGAGGTGGGGACAGATACGCAGTATTTT | CASSSAEVGTDTQYF
. | TRBJ2-7 | TRBV27 | few | TGTGCCAGCGGATTGCGGCCTTCCTACGAGCAGTACTTC | CASGLRPSYEQYF
TRBD1 | TRBJ1-2 | TRBV6-5 | . | TGTGCCAGCAGGACAGGGGGCTATGGCTACACCTTC | CASRTGGYGYTF
TRBD1 | TRBJ2-5 | TRBV6-6 | . | TGTGCCAGCAGTCCCCGGACAGGGGATGGTGAGACCCAGTACTTC | CASSPRTGDGETQYF
. | TRBJ2-5 | TRBV5-1 | . | TGCGCCAGCAGCTTGGTGGAGGGTGGGATAGAGACCCAGTACTTC | CASSLVEGGIETQYF
TRBD2 | TRBJ2-1 | TRBV14 | . | TGTGCCAGCAGCCTATCCGGGAGGGCCTCCAATGAGCAGTTCTTC | CASSLSGRASNEQFF
. | TRBJ1-4 | TRBV5-4 | . | TGTGCCAGCAGCGTGACACTAGATTCTAATGAAAAACTGTTTTTT | CASSVTLDSNEKLFF
TRBD2 | TRBJ2-3 | TRBV6-4 | medium-sized | TGTGCCAGCAGCTGGGGGCGGGAGGCGTCAGATACGCAGTATTTT | CASSWGREASDTQYF
TRBD2 | TRBJ2-3 | TRBV19 | . | TGTGCCAGTAAATATGGACTAGAGTTCCCGGCGGCGCAGTATTTT | CASKYGLEFPAAQYF
TRBD2 | TRBJ2-3 | TRBV6-6 | many | TGTGCCAGCACTTCGAGACTAGCATCCGATACGCAGTATTTT | CASTSRLASDTQYF
TRBD1 | TRBJ1-4 | TRBV6-2/TRBV6-3 | . | TGTGCCAGCAGTCCCCCCGGGACAGCTGAAAAACTGTTTTTT | CASSPPGTAEKLFF
TRBD1 | TRBJ2-7 | TRBV20-1 | . | TGCAGTGCTAGTCCCTGGGCAGGGGGTCCGCAAAACGAGCAGTACTTC | CSASPWAGGPQNEQYF
. | TRBJ2-5 | TRBV19 | . | TGTGCCAGTAGTATTATGCGAGGGGGTGAGACCCAGTACTTC | CASSIMRGGETQYF
TRBD1 | TRBJ1-5 | TRBV2 | . | TGTGCCAGCAGTGCTGGACAGGGAGGCCAGCCCCAGCATTTT | CASSAGQGGQPQHF
TRBD1 | TRBJ1-2 | TRBV3-1/TRBV3-2 | . | TGTGCCAGCAGCCAAGGTTGGGGACAGGGGAGGAGTGGCTACACCTTC | CASSQGWGQGRSGYTF
. | TRBJ2-1 | TRBV28 | . | TGTGCCAGCAGGGGAGGCGACAGCTCCTACAATGAGCAGTTCTTC | CASRGGDSSYNEQFF
. | TRBJ1-2 | TRBV19 | . | TGTGCCAGTAGTGCAGATCCCGGGACTGAGTATGGCTACACCTTC | CASSADPGTEYGYTF
TRBD2 | TRBJ2-7 | TRBV3-1/TRBV3-2 | . | TGTGCCAGCAGCCGACAACTAGCGGGGGTAGCCTACGAGCAGTACTTC | CASSRQLAGVAYEQYF
. | TRBJ1-1 | TRBV6-6 | . | TGTGCCAGCAGTCAACAACCCCGGGGACAATTGCCCCTGAACACTGAAGCTTTCTTT | CASSQQPRGQLPLNTEAFF
. | TRBJ2-7 | TRBV13 | . | TGTGCCAGCAGCTCGACTCCTACTGAGCAGTACTTC | CASSSTPTEQYF
TRBD1 | TRBJ1-1 | TRBV7-2 | . | TGTGCCAGCAGCGCTCACCGGGACAGGGGGCTCGTGAACACTGAAGCTTTCTTT | CASSAHRDRGLVNTEAFF
TRBD1 | TRBJ2-1 | TRBV7-9 | once | TGTGCCAGCAGCCCCCGGACAGGGGGCTCCTACAATGAGCAGTTCTTC | CASSPRTGGSYNEQFF
TRBD1 | TRBJ1-2 | TRBV12-3/TRBV12-4 | . | TGTGCCAGCAGGGTGACAGGGGGCTATGGCTACACCTTC | CASRVTGGYGYTF
TRBD2 | TRBJ2-3 | TRBV13 | . | TGTGCCAGCAGCTCGAGGACTAGCGGGAGGGCTTATCGAGATACGCAGTATTTT | CASSSRTSGRAYRDTQYF
TRBD2 | TRBJ2-5 | TRBV6-5 | . | TGTGCCAGCTCCTCGACTAGCGGGGTTCAGGAGACCCAGTACTTC | CASSSTSGVQETQYF
. | TRBJ1-1 | TRBV19 | . | TGTGCCAGTAGTAGGGCAGGGCACATGAACACTGAAGCTTTCTTT | CASSRAGHMNTEAFF